This T cell receptor (beta chain) comes out of a study of radiotherapy plus CTLA-4 blockade in lung cancer. Findings of the study overall: Among blood TCR repertoires after radiotherapy plus ipilimumab, tumor-derived clones expanded. In blood, early T cell clone dynamics reportedly predicted response best, together with interferon-beta.

Assay: immunoSEQ multiplex PCR; the TCRdb copy retains only in-frame clones and omits some. The sample includes 120,000 or so clones, about four fifths seen only once; the top ten take 5% to 5.5%. Per germline, CDR1 MNHNS and CDR2 SASEGT. With V trimmed by 0 bases and J by 8 bases, 8 bases remained unmatched. The CDR3 runs to 15 residues. Concerning this clone: Its target is unknown.

The TCR sequence derives from a human donor with non-small cell lung cancer who had a partial response to radiotherapy plus ipilimumab. Sequenced here: peripheral blood, sampled from a patient treated with radiotherapy plus ipilimumab. This chain connects TRBV6-1 to TRBJ1-2; 8 bases fit TRBD1. The CDR3 loop reads CASSEATGEVSGYTF. Here the CDR3 DNA reads TGTGCCAGCAGTGAAGCGACAGGGGAGGTCAGCGGCTACACCTTC.